This T cell receptor beta chain is from a study of blood T cell repertoires in COVID-19. About the study: COVID-19 samples collected from the United States, Italy and Spain covered acute and convalescent phases. The cDNA or gDNA used as material had been derived from T cells, B-cell-depleted T cells, or PBMCs.

This clone was counted a single time. Authors' data handling: Amplification of reference gene primers was used by the study to estimate nucleated cell counts. Assay: immunoSEQ multiplex PCR; the TCRdb copy retains only in-frame clones and omits some. The V and J calls and clone size come from that table; D and trimming were worked out from the DNA. The sample lists 120,000 or so clones; almost 90% were seen once. Material: peripheral blood. The clonotype originates from a woman between 45 and 60 years old with active or convalescent COVID-19.

The CDR3: CASSPRTGPNTEAFF. The CDR3 bases are TGCGCCAGCAGCCCCAGGACAGGGCCGAACACTGAAGCTTTCTTT. The chain uses TRBV5-1 and TRBJ1-1, with 8 bases that match TRBD1. Trimming removed 4 bases from V and 1 base from J; junction bases left unmatched: 6. Germline lookup yields CDR1 SGHRS and CDR2 YFSETQ. The CDR3 spans 15 residues.